This T cell receptor (beta chain) was sequenced for a study of CD8 T cells in ankylosing spondylitis. This clonotype was seen ten or more times. The antigen is undetermined. Whole-study findings and limits: Previous work reported some of these motif variants in the synovial fluid and blood of reactive arthritis. Characteristic, it appeared, of ankylosing spondylitis blood was a TCR beta motif of roughly eight highly homologous variants.

5'-RACE, quantitative and with molecular barcodes, yielded the TCR beta libraries. MiXCR, applied by TCRdb to the 5' RACE reads, yields one record per CDR3 protein. The sample includes about 92,000 distinct CDR3 sequences, roughly 9.6% seen only once; the top ten take approximately 4.8%. This CDR3 is built from 14 residues. CDR1 is SGHRS and CDR2 is YFSETQ in the germline V gene. The V end lost 0 bases, the J end lost 0 bases, and 4 bases lay between the germline ends. The sequencing sample was made of blood, either unsorted or a sorted T cell fraction (not recorded which). J is TRBJ1-3 and V is TRBV5-1; the D is unclear. The origin of this receptor is a male donor with ankylosing spondylitis or in good health (not recorded which). The DNA for the CDR3 is TGCGCCAGCAGCTTGGGAAGCTCTGGAAACACCATATATTTT. Its translation: CASSLGSSGNTIYF.